The 17 T cell receptor beta chains below all came from one sample that was sequenced in a study of shared clonotypes between healthy human individuals (dated by TCRdb to about 2020). Receptors were amplified or captured by the immunoSEQ multiplex PCR assay. Drawn from immuneACCESS, this table holds only the in-frame rearrangements with V and J called that TCRdb kept. Clones are partly lost; checked studies trace under half to an unresolved V gene and leave the rest unexplained. The sample contains about 1.5 million clones, 96% of them found a single time. The top ten constitute about 1.2% of the sample. The specimen was naive CD4+ T cells sorted from blood. The cell subset or site label for this specimen denotes: CD45RA+ positively selected. The source of these receptors is a man younger than 45 in good health.

This clone is a singleton in its sample. The gene calls are TRBV9 and TRBJ2-1; TRBD2 agrees at 11 bases. The CDR3 is made up of 16 amino acids. The J segment lost 8 bases and the V segment lost 0 bases, leaving 7 bases of the junction unmatched. Germline loops: CDR1 SGDLS, CDR2 YYNGEE. The CDR3 DNA reads TGTGCCAGCAGCGTAGCATCTAGCGGGAGGTCGTATGAGCAGTTCTTC. The encoded protein is CASSVASSGRSYEQFF.

This chain links TRBV27 with TRBJ1-1; 8 positions match TRBD1. The V gene end was trimmed by 6 bases and the J gene end by 4 bases; junction bases not matched to a gene: 16. The CDR3 spans 17 residues. In germline, CDR1 is MNHEY, CDR2 SMNVEV (reference sequence). The CDR3 nucleotides read TGTGCCAGCAGCGTATTGCAGGGGGCAGGTTCTTTCACTGAAGCTTTCTTT. Amino acids: CASSVLQGAGSFTEAFF.

The gene calls are TRBV19 and TRBJ1-2; 7 positions match TRBD1. The CDR3 consists of 15 residues. The germline V gene encodes CDR1 LNHDA and CDR2 SQIVND (reference sequence). V dropped 5 bases and J dropped 4; count of bases not matched to a gene: 10. The CDR3 sequence: CASSLLLGQSYGYTF. The CDR3 bases are TGTGCCAGTAGTTTACTTCTGGGACAGTCCTATGGCTACACCTTC. Filled out from reference TRBV19 and TRBJ1-2, the complete variable domain reads DGGITQSPKYLFRKEGQNVTLSCEQNLNHDAMYWYRQDPGQGLRLIYYSQIVNDFQKGDIAEGYSVSREKKESFPLTVTSAQKNPTAFYLCASSLLLGQSYGYTFGSGTRLTVV.

This chain joins TRBV9 and TRBJ1-2, with 7 nucleotides matching TRBD1. The CDR3 sequence is 15 residues long. Germline CDR1 is SGDLS and CDR2 is YYNGEE. J was trimmed by 7 bases and V by 3 bases; bases with no gene match: 12. The CDR3 DNA follows: TGTGCCAGCAGCGCCGGGATGGACAGGCGATTTGGCTACACCTTC. Its protein is CASSAGMDRRFGYTF. The variable domain in full, completed from reference TRBV9 and TRBJ1-2, reads DSGVTQTPKHLITATGQRVTLRCSPRSGDLSVYWYQQSLDQGLQFLIQYYNGEERAKGNILERFSAQQFPDLHSELNLSSLELGDSALYFCASSAGMDRRFGYTFGSGTRLTVV.

The DNA for the CDR3 is TGTGCCAGCAGCTTGTACCTTAAATTAAACAGGGAGGAGTACTTC. Translated: CASSLYLKLNREEYF. This chain connects TRBV5-6 to TRBJ2-7, with D perhaps assigned TRBD1 or TRBD2 (6 bases each). Deletions cut 1 base from V and 11 bases from J, with 22 bases between. CDR1 is SGHDT, CDR2 YYEEEE, per germline. The CDR3 loop spans 15 amino acids.

This chain uses TRBV5-1 with TRBJ2-7; no clear D gene. Germline loops: CDR1 SGHRS, CDR2 YFSETQ. V was trimmed by 6 bases and J by 3 bases, leaving 7 bases between them. The CDR3 length is 11 residues. CDR3 protein: CASTGGYEQYF. The DNA for the CDR3 is TGCGCCAGCACCGGTGGCTACGAGCAGTACTTC.

V and J are TRBV5-6 and TRBJ2-7; TRBD2 aligns across 12 bases. With 4 bases clipped from V and 1 base from J, the junction kept 3 bases outside the gene matches. The CDR3 consists of 15 residues. Germline CDR1 SGHDT, CDR2 YYEEEE. The CDR3 sequence is CASSAGLAGSYEQYF. CDR3 sequence (DNA): TGTGCCAGCAGCGCAGGACTAGCGGGGTCCTACGAGCAGTACTTC.

V and J are TRBV19 and TRBJ2-5, with unresolved D. The germline gives CDR1 LNHDA, CDR2 SQIVND (reference sequence). V was cut by 4 bases and J by 4 bases, with 10 bases left in between. CDR3 length: 13 residues. This chain's CDR3 is CASSRLTGETQYF. CDR3 bases: TGTGCCAGTAGTAGACTGACCGGAGAGACCCAGTACTTC.

This clone came up once. In DNA, the CDR3 is TGTGCCAGCAGCCCGCTAGTAGCGGGAGTCTCGAAGACCCAGTACTTC. Its protein product is CASSPLVAGVSKTQYF. This chain links TRBV5-4 with TRBJ2-5; 9 bases are shared with TRBD2. The CDR3 covers 16 residues. The trim removed 4 bases at V and 6 bases at J, leaving 13 bases unmatched. Germline assignment: CDR1 SGHNT and CDR2 YYREEE (reference sequence).

The V gene is TRBV12-2, the J gene TRBJ2-3; TRBD2, the table's D call, was not compared with the DNA. TRBV12-2 is a documented pseudogene. The CDR3 has 16 residues. The CDR3 loop reads CASRPHLAGRTDTQYF. In DNA form, the CDR3 reads TGTGCAAGTCGCCCCCACCTAGCGGGACGCACAGATACGCAGTATTTT.

The J gene is TRBJ1-1, the V gene TRBV10-3; perhaps TRBD1 as D (6 bases). Trimming removed 7 bases at V and 1 base at J, with 19 bases between. Germline V lookup: CDR1 ENHRY, CDR2 SYGVKD. The length of the CDR3 is 16 residues. In DNA, the CDR3 is TGTGCCATCACCGAGCAGGGGTTCTTGTCGAACACTGAAGCTTTCTTT. Protein: CAITEQGFLSNTEAFF.

The rearrangement links TRBV10-1 to TRBJ2-3, with D unresolved. The CDR3 is 14 amino acids. Germline CDR1 WNHNN, CDR2 SYGVQD (reference sequence). The ends were cut back, 3 bases at V and 2 bases at J, with 9 bases in the middle. CDR3 nucleotides: TGCGCCAGCAGTGATTCCCAGACCACAGATACGCAGTATTTT. Amino acid sequence: CASSDSQTTDTQYF.

The gene calls are TRBV30 and TRBJ1-2; 9 bases are a match to TRBD1. CDR1 GTSNPN and CDR2 SVGIG come from the germline V gene (reference sequence). The CDR3 is 15 residues long. The V segment lost 0 bases and the J segment 6 bases; nucleotides outside the gene matches: 8. The CDR3 nucleotides are TGTGCCTGGAGTGTACTGGGGTGGACAGGGGATGGCTACACCTTC. Protein: CAWSVLGWTGDGYTF.

The J gene is TRBJ2-4, the V gene TRBV5-6; no reliable D call. The germline gives CDR1 SGHDT, CDR2 YYEEEE. The V end lost 4 bases, the J end lost 9 bases, and 20 bases lay between the germline ends. The CDR3 is made up of 15 amino acids. The CDR3 sequence: CASSQSIGVFGIQYF. The CDR3 DNA is TGTGCCAGCAGCCAGAGCATCGGAGTCTTTGGCATTCAGTACTTC.

The chain combines TRBV5-4 with TRBJ2-1; D ambiguous. Trimming shortened V by 2 bases and J by 1 base, and 13 bases separated the two germline ends. This CDR3 is 16 amino acids long. The germline V gene encodes CDR1 SGHNT and CDR2 YYREEE (reference sequence). As DNA, the CDR3 is TGTGCCAGCAGCTTAAAGACCGGGTCATCCTACAATGAGCAGTTCTTC. The encoded protein is CASSLKTGSSYNEQFF.

This clone was counted a single time. V gene TRBV10-3 combines with J gene TRBJ2-1, with no clear D. This CDR3 has 13 amino acids. The germline V and J ends were trimmed by 11 bases and 7 bases, with 18 bases remaining between them. Germline V gene lookup returns CDR1 ENHRY and CDR2 SYGVKD. CDR3 coding DNA: TGTGCCGCGAGCATAGAGGCCATAAATGAGCAGTTCTTC. Translating it yields CAASIEAINEQFF.

This clone was found once. The genes are TRBV5-1 and TRBJ2-1; TRBD2 aligns across 10 bases. J lost 4 bases, V lost 1 base, and 5 bases had no gene match. The germline CDR1 and CDR2 sequences are SGHRS and YFSETQ. The CDR3 extends over 16 amino acids. The CDR3 nucleotides read TGCGCCAGCAGCTTGTCACGGACTAGCGGATACAATGAGCAGTTCTTC. This encodes CASSLSRTSGYNEQFF. Full variable domain (missing parts from reference TRBV5-1 and TRBJ2-1): KAGVTQTPRYLIKTRGQQVTLSCSPISGHRSVSWYQQTPGQGLQFLFEYFSETQRNKGNFPGRFSGRQFSNSRSEMNVSTLELGDSALYLCASSLSRTSGYNEQFFGPGTRLTVL.